This T cell receptor beta chain was identified during a study of T cells expressing NK-cell markers (dated by TCRdb to about 2020). About the full investigation: Under ten donors provided sorted CD3+CD56+NKG2C+, CD3+CD56+NKG2C- and CD3+CD56-NKG2C+ T-cell subsets, whose TCR beta-chain repertoires were profiled. Among the eight sequenced donors, seven were HCMV-seropositive and one was HCMV-seronegative. The study sequenced eight donors, all healthy volunteers chosen at random: three men and five women. The libraries were sequenced on Illumina HiSeq 2000/2500, MiSeq or NextSeq, producing 2 x 150 bp reads. Study-level results and caveats: In over five donors, the dominant CD3+CD56+NKG2C+ clonotypes were among the top 10 CD8+ clonotypes and accounted for about 1.0-8% of CD8+ T cells. Those dominant clonotypes were again the most abundant among CD3+CD56-NKG2C+ cells in a handful of donors, at about 25-60.1%. Whether the expanded NKG2C-expressing T cell clones were specific for HCMV antigens was left unclear.

The run used an Illumina HiSeq 2000. The TCR beta cDNA libraries were made using 5'RACE template switching, a step that added both a universal primer site and unique molecular identifiers. Priming for cDNA synthesis came from the TCR beta constant segment, and two successive PCR amplification steps followed. As for the authors' bioinformatics: Reads were demultiplexed and grouped by UMI with MIGEC, and clonotypes were assembled and quantified with MiTCR. To exclude erroneous sequences, any TCR cDNA sequence not supported by at least two reads was discarded. Downstream repertoire analysis used the tcR package, and clonotypes were matched across fractions by CDR3 nucleotide sequence plus V segment. VDJmatch was used to annotate antigen specificity against VDJdb, with one amino acid substitution allowed in CDR3. Based on TCRdb reprocessing of the reads, there is one entry per CDR3 protein sequence, and DNA is missing. It is TCRdb's table, rather than the study itself, that gives the V and J calls and clone size. The table held for this sample gives hundreds of thousands of distinct CDR3 sequences. Of the sample, roughly 3.4% is held by the ten largest clones.

About this clonotype: Its target antigen remains unknown.

CDR1 is given as SEHNR and CDR2 as FQNEAQ, both from the germline V gene (reference sequence). The CDR3, from cysteine to phenylalanine, totals 15 residues. The DNA sequence is not available. A commercial ELISA kit detecting HCMV-specific IgG in serum was used to determine HCMV serostatus. Ficoll density gradient centrifugation was used to isolate peripheral blood mononuclear cells from blood. In this chain, TRBV7-9 is recombined with TRBJ1-1; there is no DNA to check the TCRdb D call of TRBD1. The sequence was obtained from a young man in good health. Donor details come from another sample of the same person, matched by shared clones. Sample: blood T cells: a sorted CD56 or NKG2C T cell subset, CD4+ or CD8+ T cells, or bulk PBMC T cells (not recorded which). The encoded CDR3 is CASSSSGGAGTEAFF.